This T cell receptor beta chain was sequenced in a study of human T cells and chemical hapten exposure. Study-wide background: 2% DPC applied to an approximately 2 cm by approximately 2 cm arm area sensitized donors. The upper back received 0.01% DPC by patch testing, with results read at 6 days.

This sample's time point: patch test 1, 2 weeks after DPC sensitization. Regarding treatment: therapeutic diphenylcyclopropenone sensitization with weekly scalp DPC. This CDR3 has 11 amino acids. The germline CDR1 and CDR2 sequences are MDHEN and SYDVKM. Trimming removed 9 bases from V and 2 bases from J, with 8 bases in between. TCRdb redid the calling of the RACE reads with MiXCR, one entry per CDR3 protein. The data contain approximately 100,000 distinct CDR3 sequences, more than 9.5% of them singletons. In its sample, this clonotype was seen many times. This receptor was obtained from a middle-aged woman with alopecia areata. Some clones in this sample may be carry-over from other donors' samples. The chain combines TRBV28 with TRBJ2-7, with D perhaps matching TRBD1 or TRBD2 (5 bases each). Material: whole blood, obtained in connection with sensitization to the hapten diphenylcyclopropenone (DPC). In nucleotides, the CDR3 is TGTGCCAGTCTGGGGGCCTACGAGCAGTACTTC. This sequence encodes CASLGAYEQYF.